The entry below describes one T cell receptor (beta chain). The record originates from a study of blood T cell repertoires in COVID-19. The wider study: Material from acute and convalescent COVID-19 was sourced from the United States, Italy and Spain.

Original data processing: Nucleated cell counts were estimated from reference gene primer amplification. Clones were sequenced by immunoSEQ multiplex PCR, and TCRdb holds only the in-frame ones, with some missing. V and J calls and clone size follow that table, whereas D and trimming were derived from the DNA. In the table there are 350,000 or so clones, roughly 90% of which are singletons. The length of the CDR3 is 17 residues. From germline, CDR1 is LNHDA and CDR2 SQIVND (reference sequence). Losses at the gene ends were 1 base for V and 2 bases for J; bases not matched to a gene: 4. Sequencing input: peripheral blood. The sequence was obtained from a man aged 18 to 29 with active or convalescent COVID-19. The chain joins TRBV19 to TRBJ2-2; 10 bases fit TRBD2. This CDR3 reads CASSIVASGGNTGELFF. The CDR3 nucleotides read TGTGCCAGTAGTATAGTGGCTAGCGGGGGTAACACCGGGGAGCTGTTTTTT.